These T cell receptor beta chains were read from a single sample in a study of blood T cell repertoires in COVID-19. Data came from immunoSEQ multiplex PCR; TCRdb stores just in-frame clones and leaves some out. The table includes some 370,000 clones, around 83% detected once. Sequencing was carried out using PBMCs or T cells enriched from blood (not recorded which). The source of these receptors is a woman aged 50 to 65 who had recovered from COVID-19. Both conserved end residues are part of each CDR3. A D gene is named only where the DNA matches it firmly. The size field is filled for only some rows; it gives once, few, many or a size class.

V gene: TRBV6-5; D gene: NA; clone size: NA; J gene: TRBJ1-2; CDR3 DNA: TGTGCCAGCAGTTCAGGTGGTAATGGCTACACCTTC; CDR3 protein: CASSSGGNGYTF
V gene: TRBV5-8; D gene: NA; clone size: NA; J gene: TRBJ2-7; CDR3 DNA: TGTGCCAGCAGCTTGATGGGGGCTGACTACGAGCAGTACTTC; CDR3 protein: CASSLMGADYEQYF
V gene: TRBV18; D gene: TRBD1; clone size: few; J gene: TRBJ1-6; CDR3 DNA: TGTGCCAGCTCCCTTTACGAACAGGGGACGATTAATAATTCACCCCTCCACTTT; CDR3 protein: CASSLYEQGTINNSPLHF
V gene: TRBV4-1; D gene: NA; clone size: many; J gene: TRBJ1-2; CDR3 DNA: TGCGCCAGCAGCCAAGATTCTCGGGGCTATGGCTACACCTTC; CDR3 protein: CASSQDSRGYGYTF
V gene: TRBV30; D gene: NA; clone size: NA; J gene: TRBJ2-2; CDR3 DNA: TGTGCCTGGAGAAGGAGGGCGAGGGCAAACACCGGGGAGCTGTTTTTT; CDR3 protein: CAWRRRARANTGELFF
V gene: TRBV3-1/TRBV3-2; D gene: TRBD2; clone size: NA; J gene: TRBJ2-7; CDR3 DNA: TGTGCCAGCAGCCAAGTCTGGGGGGGTAACGAGCAGTACTTC; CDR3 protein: CASSQVWGGNEQYF
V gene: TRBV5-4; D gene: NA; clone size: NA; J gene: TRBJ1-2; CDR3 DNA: TGTGCCAGCAGCTTGGACCGAGGTCTGTTCTATGGCTACACCTTC; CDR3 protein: CASSLDRGLFYGYTF
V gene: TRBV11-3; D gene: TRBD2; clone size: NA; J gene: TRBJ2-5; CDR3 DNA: TGTGCCAGCAGCTCATTCAAGCGGGGGGGCGTCGAGACCCAGTACTTC; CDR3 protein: CASSSFKRGGVETQYF
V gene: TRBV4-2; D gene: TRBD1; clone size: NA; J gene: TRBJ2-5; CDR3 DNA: TGTGCCAGCAGCTCGCCAGGGACAGGTTGGCAAGAGACCCAGTACTTC; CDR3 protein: CASSSPGTGWQETQYF
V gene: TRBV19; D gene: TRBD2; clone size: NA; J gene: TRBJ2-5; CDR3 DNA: TGTGCCAGTAGTATAGGGACTAGCGGGCAAGAGACCCAGTACTTC; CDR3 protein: CASSIGTSGQETQYF
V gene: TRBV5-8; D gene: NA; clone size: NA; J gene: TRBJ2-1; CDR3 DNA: TGTGCCAGCAGCAGGGGCGTCTGGCAGGGGGGAAACAATGAGCAGTTCTTC; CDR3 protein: CASSRGVWQGGNNEQFF
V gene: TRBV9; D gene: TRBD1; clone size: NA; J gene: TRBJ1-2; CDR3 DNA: TGTGCCAGCAGCAAACAGGGGGCGCAGAACTATGGCTACACCTTC; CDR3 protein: CASSKQGAQNYGYTF
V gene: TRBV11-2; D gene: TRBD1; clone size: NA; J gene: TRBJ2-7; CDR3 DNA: TGTGCCAGCAGCTTAGGGGGACAGGGAACAGTTAGCTCCTACGAGCAGTACTTC; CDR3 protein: CASSLGGQGTVSSYEQYF
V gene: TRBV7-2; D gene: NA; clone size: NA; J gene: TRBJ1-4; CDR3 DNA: TGTGCCAGCAGCTTAGAGTCAGGCAGGGATGAAAAACTGTTTTTT; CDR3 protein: CASSLESGRDEKLFF
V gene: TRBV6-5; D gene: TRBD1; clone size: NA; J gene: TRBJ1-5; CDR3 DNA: TGTGCCAGCAGCGACGACAGGGGAGGGCAGCCCCAGCATTTT; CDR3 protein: CASSDDRGGQPQHF
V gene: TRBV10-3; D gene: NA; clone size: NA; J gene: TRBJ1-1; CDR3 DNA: TGTGCCATCAAGCCCCCCGGGGGAACTGAAGCTTTCTTT; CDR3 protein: CAIKPPGGTEAFF
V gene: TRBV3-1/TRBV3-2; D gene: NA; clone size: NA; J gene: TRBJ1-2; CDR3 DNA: TGTGCCAGCAGCCAAGGGGCAGGTCTTTATGGCTACACCTTC; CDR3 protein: CASSQGAGLYGYTF
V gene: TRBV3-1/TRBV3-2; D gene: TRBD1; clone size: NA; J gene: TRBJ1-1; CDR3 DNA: TGTGCCAGCAGCCCACCCCCGGGACAGGAGAACACTGAAGCTTTCTTT; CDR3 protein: CASSPPPGQENTEAFF
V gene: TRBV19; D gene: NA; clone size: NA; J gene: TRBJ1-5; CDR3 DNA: TGTGCCAGTAGTATGAAGAAGATTGGAGGTCAGCCCCAGCATTTT; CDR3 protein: CASSMKKIGGQPQHF
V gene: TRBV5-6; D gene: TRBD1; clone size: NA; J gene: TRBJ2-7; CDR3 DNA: TGTGCCAGCAGCCCCCTCGGGACAGGAAAAACCTACGAGCAGTACTTC; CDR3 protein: CASSPLGTGKTYEQYF
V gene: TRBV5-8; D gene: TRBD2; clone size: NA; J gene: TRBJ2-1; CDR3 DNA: TGTGCCAGCAGCACGGGACTAGCCCCCAATGAGCAGTTCTTC; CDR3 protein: CASSTGLAPNEQFF
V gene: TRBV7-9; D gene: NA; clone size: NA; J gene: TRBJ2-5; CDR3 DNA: TGTGCCAGCAGCTTATCCGGACAGATCGAGACCCAGTACTTC; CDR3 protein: CASSLSGQIETQYF
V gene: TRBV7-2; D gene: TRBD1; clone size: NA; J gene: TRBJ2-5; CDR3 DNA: TGTGCCAGCAGCTTTGGACAGGGGGAGACCCAGTACTTC; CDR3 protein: CASSFGQGETQYF
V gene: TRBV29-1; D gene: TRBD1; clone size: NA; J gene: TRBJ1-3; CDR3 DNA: TGCAGCGTTGTTACAGGGGCCCTCTCTGGAAACACCATATATTTT; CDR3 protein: CSVVTGALSGNTIYF
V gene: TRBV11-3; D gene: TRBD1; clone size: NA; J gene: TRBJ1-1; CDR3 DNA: TGTGCCAGCAGCTCAGAGCGACAGGGGGCTGGAGGTACTGAAGCTTTCTTT; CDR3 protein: CASSSERQGAGGTEAFF
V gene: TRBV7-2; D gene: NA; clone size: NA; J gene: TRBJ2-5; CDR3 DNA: TGTGCCAGCAGCCAAAACCGGGGGACCCAGTACTTC; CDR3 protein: CASSQNRGTQYF
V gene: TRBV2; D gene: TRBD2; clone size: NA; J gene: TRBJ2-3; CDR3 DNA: TGTGCCAGCAGGCCGATGACTAGCGGGAGAACAGATACGCAGTATTTT; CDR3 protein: CASRPMTSGRTDTQYF
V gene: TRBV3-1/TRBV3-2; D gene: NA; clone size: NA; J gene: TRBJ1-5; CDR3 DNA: TGTGCCAGCAGCCAAGGCCCAACATCAAATCAGCCCCAGCATTTT; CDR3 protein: CASSQGPTSNQPQHF
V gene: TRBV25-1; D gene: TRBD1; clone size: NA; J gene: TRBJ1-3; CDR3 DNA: TGTGCCAGCAGTGCCTGGGCCGGGACAGGCGGAAACACCATATATTTT; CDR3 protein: CASSAWAGTGGNTIYF
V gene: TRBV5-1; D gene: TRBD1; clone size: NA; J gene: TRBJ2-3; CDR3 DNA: TGCGCCAGCAGCTTGGAAGGTTTGGGACAGGGAAACACAGATACGCAGTATTTT; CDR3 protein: CASSLEGLGQGNTDTQYF
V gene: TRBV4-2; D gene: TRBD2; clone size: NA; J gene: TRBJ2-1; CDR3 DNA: TGTGCCAGCAGCCGCGAGGGAGGGTCGGCCGATGAGCAGTTCTTC; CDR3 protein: CASSREGGSADEQFF
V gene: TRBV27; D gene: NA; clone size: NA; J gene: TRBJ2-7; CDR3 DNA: TGTGCCAGCAGTTTAGGCGGGACAGTCTCCTACGAGCAGTACTTC; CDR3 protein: CASSLGGTVSYEQYF
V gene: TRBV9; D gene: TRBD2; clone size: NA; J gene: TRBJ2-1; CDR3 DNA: TGTGCCAGCAGCGTAGGCGGGAGCCCCAACAATGAGCAGTTCTTC; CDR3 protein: CASSVGGSPNNEQFF
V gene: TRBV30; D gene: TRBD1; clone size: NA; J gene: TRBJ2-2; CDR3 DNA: TGTGCCTGGATAGGGGACAGGTTTAACCTAAGGAACACCGGGGAGCTGTTTTTT; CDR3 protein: CAWIGDRFNLRNTGELFF
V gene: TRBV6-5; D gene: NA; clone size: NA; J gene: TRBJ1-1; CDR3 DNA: TGTGCCAGCAGTTACCTACTCAGGCTTGGCACTGAAGCTTTCTTT; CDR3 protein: CASSYLLRLGTEAFF
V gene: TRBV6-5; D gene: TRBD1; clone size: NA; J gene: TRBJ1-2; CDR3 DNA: TGTGCCAGCAGTTACTCGCAGGGGGCGGGGTATGGCTACACCTTC; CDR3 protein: CASSYSQGAGYGYTF
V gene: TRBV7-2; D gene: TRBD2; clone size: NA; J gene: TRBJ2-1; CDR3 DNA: TGTGCCAGCAGCTTAGAACTAGCGAGCTCCTACAATGAGCAGTTCTTC; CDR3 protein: CASSLELASSYNEQFF
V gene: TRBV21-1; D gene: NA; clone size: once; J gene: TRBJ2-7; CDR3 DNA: TGTGCCAGCAGCAAAAGGGGAGACAGGTCCTACGAGCAGTACTTC; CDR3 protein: CASSKRGDRSYEQYF
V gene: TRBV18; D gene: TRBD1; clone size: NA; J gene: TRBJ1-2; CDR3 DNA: TGTGCCAGCTCACCCTTGCCCAGGGGGAATGGCTACACCTTC; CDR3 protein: CASSPLPRGNGYTF
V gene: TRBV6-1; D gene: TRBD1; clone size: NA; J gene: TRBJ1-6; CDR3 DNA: TGTGCCAGCAGTGGTTCGTTGCCGGACAGGGGTTTTTCCTATAATTCACCCCTCCACTTT; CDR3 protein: CASSGSLPDRGFSYNSPLHF
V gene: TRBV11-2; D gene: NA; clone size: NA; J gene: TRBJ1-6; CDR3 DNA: TGTGCCAGCAGCCGCCTCAGGGTCGATTCACCCCTCCACTTT; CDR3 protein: CASSRLRVDSPLHF